This T cell receptor (beta chain) was captured in a study of cytomegalovirus exposure and HLA in healthy donors. The PCR contained 60 Vbeta and 13 Jbeta primers. The protocol was immunoSEQ multiplex PCR, while the TCRdb copy is restricted to in-frame clones and leaves out a portion. The sample consists of roughly 190,000 clones, 75% to 80% of them appearing once. The ends were cut back, 11 bases at V and 0 bases at J, with 17 bases in the middle. Per the germline V gene, CDR1 is LNHDA and CDR2 is SQIVND (reference sequence). This CDR3 region has 16 residues. Sample: PBMCs. The chain links TRBV19 to TRBJ2-6, with a tentative D call TRBD2 (5 bases). The clonotype originates from a female donor in good health and CMV-seronegative. This CDR3 reads CAVSRAGRSGANVLTF. The DNA of the CDR3 is TGTGCCGTGTCGAGGGCAGGACGCTCTGGGGCCAACGTCCTGACTTTC.